A single sample gave rise to the 20 T cell receptor beta chains below, sequenced in a study of T cells in Graves' hyperthyroidism and ophthalmopathy. Researchers took RNA transcripts and amplified the TCR beta CDR3 regions from them. First-round RT-PCR with HTBI primers amplified the TCR CDR3 region. TCRdb redid the calling of the multiplex PCR reads with MiXCR, one entry per CDR3 protein. Of around 370,000 distinct CDR3 sequences in the sample, 15% to 20% are singletons; the top ten hold less than 45%. The specimen sequenced was blood. The source of these receptors is a man aged 18 to 30 with Graves' ophthalmopathy.

This clonotype was observed a handful of times. This rearrangement joins TRBV2 to TRBJ1-6, with 7 bases fitting TRBD1. The CDR3 covers 13 residues. Germline CDR1 and CDR2: SNHLY and FYNNEI. V gave up 7 bases and J gave up 7 bases; unmatched junction bases: 4. As DNA, the CDR3 is TGTGCCAGCACTGGGACAGCCAATTCACCCCTCCACTTT. Translated: CASTGTANSPLHF.

The chain is built from TRBV11-2 and TRBJ1-5; 7 bases line up with TRBD1. The CDR3 is made up of 14 amino acids. Germline V gene sequence: CDR1 SGHAT, CDR2 FQNNGV. Germline trimming cut 5 bases from V and 5 bases from J; bases unmatched to any gene: 6. This CDR3 reads CASSRRGGDQPQHF. As DNA, the CDR3 is TGTGCCAGCAGCCGCAGGGGGGGAGATCAGCCCCAGCATTTT.

This chain joins TRBV7-9 and TRBJ2-1, with 13 bases lining up with TRBD2. The CDR3 has 16 residues. J lost 9 bases, V lost 5 bases, and 10 bases had no gene match. Germline values: CDR1 SEHNR, CDR2 FQNEAQ (reference sequence). CDR3 coding DNA: TGTGCCAGCAGCCCAGCGACTAGCGGGGGGCGGGGTGAGCAGTTCTTC. Amino acid sequence: CASSPATSGGRGEQFF.

Ten or more counts support this clonotype. CDR3 sequence: CASSFGVSYEQYF. In DNA, the CDR3 is TGCGCCAGCAGCTTCGGGGTTTCCTACGAGCAGTACTTC. The gene calls are TRBV5-1 and TRBJ2-7, with D perhaps TRBD2 (5 bases). This CDR3 comprises 13 residues. Germline-derived CDR1 and CDR2 are SGHRS and YFSETQ. The V gene lost 2 bases and the J gene lost 1 base, with 7 bases spanning the gap.

This clonotype came up many times. The V gene is TRBV20-1, the J gene TRBJ2-1; no definite D call. Looked up from germline, CDR1 is DFQATT and CDR2 is SNEGSKA (reference sequence). This CDR3 region has 13 residues. V was trimmed by 6 bases and J by 7 bases, leaving 16 bases between them. The CDR3 nucleotides are TGCAGTGCCCCCCCTTCCGGGCGGAATGAGCAGTTCTTC. This translates into CSAPPSGRNEQFF.

This clonotype was recorded many times. The chain has TRBV5-1 and TRBJ1-4; 7 bases align to TRBD1. J was trimmed by 3 bases and V by 2 bases; bases with no gene match: 4. The CDR3 has 15 residues. CDR1 and CDR2 (germline): SGHRS, YFSETQ. The CDR3 loop is CASSFLGQANEKLFF. DNA for the CDR3: TGCGCCAGCAGCTTTCTCGGACAGGCTAATGAAAAACTGTTTTTT.

This clonotype appeared once. The genes are TRBV30 and TRBJ1-1, with TRBD1 matching over 8 bases. The CDR3 runs 17 residues. The V segment lost 4 bases and the J segment 4 bases; nucleotides outside the gene matches: 17. Germline V lookup: CDR1 GTSNPN, CDR2 SVGIG (reference sequence). As DNA, the CDR3 is TGTGCCTGGACCCGACAGGGGCTTACCATGGTGGGCACTGAAGCTTTCTTT. Translating it yields CAWTRQGLTMVGTEAFF.

This chain joins TRBV4-1 and TRBJ2-7; TRBD2 matches at 10 bases. Germline CDR1 is MGHRA and CDR2 is YSYEKL. V lost 3 bases, J lost 4 bases, and 6 bases stayed unmatched. This CDR3 has 15 amino acids. CDR3 residues: CASSQTSGLSYEQYF. Written as DNA, the CDR3 is TGCGCCAGCAGCCAGACTAGCGGGTTAAGTTACGAGCAGTACTTC.

The chain has TRBV12-3 or TRBV12-4 and TRBJ1-2, with D maybe TRBD1 (5 bases). The CDR3 covers 14 residues. V was trimmed by 3 bases and J by 3 bases, leaving 11 bases between them. The CDR3: CASSFRVADYGYTF. The DNA for the CDR3 is TGTGCCAGCAGTTTCAGGGTTGCGGACTATGGCTACACCTTC.

The CDR3 nucleotides read TGCAGTGAAAGCGGGGAGAGCTCCTACAATGAGCAGTTCTTC. This sequence encodes CSESGESSYNEQFF. The chain combines TRBV20-1 with TRBJ2-1; 7 bases map to TRBD2. The germline CDR1 and CDR2 sequences are DFQATT and SNEGSKA (reference sequence). There are 14 residues in the CDR3. V lost 7 bases, J lost 0 bases, and 6 bases stayed unmatched.

The V and J genes are TRBV19 and TRBJ1-6, with TRBD1 matching over 9 bases. Germline CDR1 is LNHDA and CDR2 is SQIVND (reference sequence). Trimming at V came to 8 bases and at J to 5 bases, leaving 4 bases not matched to a gene. This CDR3 is 14 amino acids long. CDR3 sequence: CASQDRGHNSPLHF. CDR3 nucleotide sequence: TGTGCCAGTCAGGACAGGGGACATAATTCACCCCTCCACTTT.

This clonotype was counted ten times or more. The chain joins TRBV18 to TRBJ2-5, with D perhaps TRBD1 or TRBD2 (5 bases each). In germline, CDR1 is KGHSH, CDR2 LQKENI. Trimming pared 3 bases from V and 2 bases from J, leaving 13 bases between. The CDR3 runs to 15 residues. CDR3: CASSPSRDGQETQYF. For the CDR3, the DNA is TGTGCCAGCTCACCTTCCCGGGACGGACAAGAGACCCAGTACTTC.

This clonotype has just a few counts. The V and J genes are TRBV28 and TRBJ1-3; D is unclear. The CDR3 runs 15 residues. Germline values: CDR1 MDHEN, CDR2 SYDVKM. V was trimmed by 7 bases and J by 0 bases, leaving 13 bases between them. The CDR3 region has the DNA TGTGCCAGCATAGGGCAGCTGAGCTCTGGAAACACCATATATTTT. This translates into CASIGQLSSGNTIYF.

The chain joins TRBV29-1 to TRBJ2-7; tentative D call: TRBD1 (6 bases). The V end was cut by 2 bases, the J end by 3 bases, with 14 bases between. This CDR3 is 14 amino acids long. Germline CDR1 and CDR2: SQVTM and ANQGSEA. The CDR3 loop reads CSVETGKRDYEQYF. The CDR3 bases are TGCAGCGTTGAAACAGGGAAAAGGGACTACGAGCAGTACTTC.

This clonotype has a count of ten or more. The chain recombines TRBV11-2 with TRBJ1-5; D not resolved. Trimming removed 3 bases from V and 2 bases from J, with 8 bases in between. This CDR3 contains 14 residues. CDR1 is SGHAT, CDR2 FQNNGV, per germline. CDR3 nucleotides: TGTGCCAGCAGCTTGGAAGCCGGCAATCAGCCCCAGCATTTT. It translates to CASSLEAGNQPQHF.

This clonotype was counted ten times or more. This chain joins TRBV2 and TRBJ2-7; D is unresolved. The CDR3 spans 15 residues. Trimming cost V 6 bases and J 3 bases, with 18 bases left between them. The germline CDR1 and CDR2 sequences are SNHLY and FYNNEI. In DNA, the CDR3 is TGTGCCAGCAGAGAGTGGGTCCCGGCGGACTACGAGCAGTACTTC. Amino acid sequence: CASREWVPADYEQYF. The entire variable domain, with the rest obtained from reference TRBV2 and TRBJ2-7, is as follows: EPEVTQTPSHQVTQMGQEVILRCVPISNHLYFYWYRQILGQKVEFLVSFYNNEISEKSEIFDDQFSVERPDGSNFTLKIRSTKLEDSAMYFCASREWVPADYEQYFGPGTRLTVT.

The CDR3 loop is CASSESGGGQPQHF. The CDR3 DNA reads TGTGCCAGCAGTGAGTCGGGGGGCGGTCAGCCCCAGCATTTT. The gene calls are TRBV6-1 and TRBJ1-5, with a weak D call TRBD1 (6 bases). The germline V and J ends were trimmed by 3 bases and 6 bases, with 12 bases remaining between them. Germline V gene data show CDR1 as MNHNS and CDR2 as SASEGT. There are 14 residues in the CDR3.

This clonotype was observed many times. The V and J genes are TRBV12-3 or TRBV12-4 and TRBJ1-2; tentatively, D is TRBD1 (5 bases). V lost 3 bases and J lost 8, with 13 bases in between. This CDR3 comprises 13 residues. The CDR3 sequence: CASSLGRTSGYTF. DNA for the CDR3: TGTGCCAGCAGTTTGGGACGGACATCCGGCTACACCTTC.

The chain uses TRBV27 and TRBJ1-5; D is uncertain. The CDR3 is 12 amino acids. With 6 bases removed from V and 7 bases from J, the gap between germline ends came to 10 bases. CDR1 MNHEY and CDR2 SMNVEV come from the germline V gene (reference sequence). In nucleotides, the CDR3 is TGTGCCAGCAGATCAGTAGGGCAGCCCCAGCATTTT. It yields the protein CASRSVGQPQHF.

This clonotype has more than one count but fewer than ten. The chain joins TRBV18 to TRBJ2-3; 11 bases map to TRBD2. The CDR3 is 14 amino acids. V lost 8 bases, J lost 6 bases, and 7 bases stayed unmatched. Germline-derived CDR1 and CDR2 are KGHSH and LQKENI. The CDR3 protein is CASDSGGALDTQYF. CDR3 nucleotide sequence: TGTGCCAGCGATAGCGGGGGGGCCTTGGATACGCAGTATTTT.